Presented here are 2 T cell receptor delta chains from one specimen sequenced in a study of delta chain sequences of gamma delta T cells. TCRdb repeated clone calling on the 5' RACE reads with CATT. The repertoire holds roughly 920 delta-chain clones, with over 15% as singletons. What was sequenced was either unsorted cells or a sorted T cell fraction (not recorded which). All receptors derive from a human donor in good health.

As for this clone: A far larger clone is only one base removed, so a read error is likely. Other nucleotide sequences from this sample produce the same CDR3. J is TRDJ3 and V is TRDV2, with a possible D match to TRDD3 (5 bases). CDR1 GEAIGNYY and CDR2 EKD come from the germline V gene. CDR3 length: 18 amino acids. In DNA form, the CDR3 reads TGTGCCTGTGACCCAACTGGCGCTAGCTCCTGGGACACCAGACAGATGTTTTTC. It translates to CACDPTGASSWDTRQMFF.

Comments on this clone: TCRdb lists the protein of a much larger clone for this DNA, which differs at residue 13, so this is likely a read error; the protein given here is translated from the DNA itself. For the CDR3, the DNA is TGTGCCTGTGACCTTGTGTCCGGTGGGGGATCCTTTCACGATAAACTCATCTTT. Protein: CACDLVSGGGSFHDKLIF. The chain couples TRDV2 to TRDJ1, with 8 bases matching TRDD3. This CDR3 region has 18 residues. Germline values: CDR1 GEAIGNYY, CDR2 EKD. V lost 3 bases, J lost 4 bases, and 18 bases stayed unmatched.